The rows below give T cell receptor beta chains drawn from one sample of a study of vaccination effects on CD4 cells after COVID-19. Profiled with immunoSEQ multiplex PCR; TCRdb holds only in-frame clones, not every one. The sample has fewer than 75,000 clones, under 80% seen once; the top ten hold about 2.5%. These TCRs' antigens remain unknown. The sequencing used CD4+ T cells from PBMCs cultured without peptide, collected after COVID-19 vaccination. The receptors derive from a human donor who received a COVID-19 vaccine. The CDR3 runs from the conserved cysteine through the conserved F or W. The order of the fields is D gene, J gene, V gene, clone size, CDR3 protein, CDR3 DNA. D genes are given only for firm matches. Clone size is given for some rows only: seen once, a few or many times, or a class if the clone is expanded.

NA	TRBJ2-1	TRBV7-8	NA	CASSTRTREGIHNEQFF	TGTGCCAGCAGCACGAGGACCCGCGAGGGGATACACAATGAGCAGTTCTTC
NA	TRBJ1-2	TRBV3-1/TRBV3-2	NA	CASSQRGGRGYGYTF	TGTGCCAGCAGCCAAAGAGGAGGGAGGGGCTATGGCTACACCTTC
NA	TRBJ2-3	TRBV5-1	NA	CASSLDTQSTDTQYF	TGCGCCAGCAGCTTGGACACCCAATCCACAGATACGCAGTATTTT
NA	TRBJ1-5	TRBV27	NA	CASSLSGRQPQHF	TGTGCCAGCAGTTTATCCGGGCGACAGCCCCAGCATTTT
NA	TRBJ1-1	TRBV7-8	NA	CASSLAGLTVAFF	TGTGCCAGCAGCTTAGCGGGACTCACGGTAGCTTTCTTT
NA	TRBJ2-3	TRBV7-2	NA	CASSLGDTTDTQYF	TGTGCCAGCAGCTTAGGAGACACCACAGATACGCAGTATTTT
TRBD1	TRBJ1-2	TRBV6-5	once	CASRPGTGGPSGYTF	TGTGCCAGCAGGCCCGGGACAGGGGGACCAAGTGGCTACACCTTC
TRBD1	TRBJ1-4	TRBV9	NA	CASSVDRGTNEKLFF	TGTGCCAGCAGCGTAGACAGGGGGACTAATGAAAAACTGTTTTTT
NA	TRBJ1-6	TRBV4-1	NA	CASSQDLQGSYNSPLHF	TGCGCCAGCAGCCAAGATCTGCAGGGGTCCTATAATTCACCCCTCCACTTT
NA	TRBJ1-2	TRBV7-2	few	CASSLREDGYGYTF	TGTGCCAGCAGCCTTCGGGAGGACGGCTATGGCTACACCTTC
NA	TRBJ1-5	TRBV29-1	few	CSVGGANQPQHF	TGCAGCGTAGGAGGGGCAAATCAGCCCCAGCATTTT